The 22 T cell receptor beta chains below were found in one sample sequenced in a study of T cells in Graves' hyperthyroidism and ophthalmopathy. It was RNA transcripts that yielded the amplified TCR beta CDR3 regions. First-round RT-PCR of the TCR CDR3 relied on the HTBI primer set. Each CDR3 protein gets one entry after TCRdb re-called the multiplex PCR reads with MiXCR. The sample lists about 360,000 distinct CDR3 sequences, about 12% occurring once. Sequenced sample: blood. All receptors come from a woman younger than 35 with Graves' hyperthyroidism.

This clonotype was counted a few times. Possible read error: a much larger clone is one base away. The J gene is TRBJ1-2, the V gene TRBV13; TRBD1 agrees at 7 bases. Germline V gene sequence: CDR1 PRHDT, CDR2 FYEKMQ (reference sequence). The V segment lost 4 bases and the J segment 9 bases; nucleotides outside the gene matches: 14. CDR3 length equals 15 residues. The CDR3 protein is CASSSADDRVDSYTF. The CDR3 nucleotides are TGTGCCAGCAGCTCAGCCGATGACAGGGTAGATAGCTACACCTTC.

This clonotype was seen many times. The rearrangement uses TRBV19 and TRBJ2-1; 13 nucleotides agree with TRBD2. V shed 3 bases and J 1 base; nucleotides not matched to a gene: 3. This CDR3 comprises 17 residues. In germline, CDR1 is LNHDA, CDR2 SQIVND (reference sequence). The CDR3 nucleotides read TGTGCCAGTAGTATTCGACTAGCGGGGGGTTCCTACAATGAGCAGTTCTTC. Translated, it gives CASSIRLAGGSYNEQFF.

The sample holds many counts of this clonotype. V is TRBV30 and J is TRBJ2-1; TRBD2 aligns across 9 bases. CDR1 is GTSNPN and CDR2 is SVGIG in the germline V gene (reference sequence). CDR3 length equals 15 residues. Losses at the gene ends were 4 bases for V and 3 bases for J; bases not matched to a gene: 7. CDR3 region: CAWTKILAGYNEQFF. CDR3 in DNA: TGTGCCTGGACAAAGATACTAGCGGGCTACAATGAGCAGTTCTTC.

The sample holds many counts of this clonotype. V gene TRBV2 combines with J gene TRBJ2-7; TRBD2 might be the D (5 bases). Trimming cost V 7 bases and J 3 bases, with 10 bases left between them. The germline gives CDR1 SNHLY, CDR2 FYNNEI. The CDR3 contains 12 residues. CDR3 nucleotide sequence: TGTGCCAGCACCTTTGAGGGCTACGAGCAGTACTTC. Encoded protein: CASTFEGYEQYF.

This clonotype was observed many times. The rearrangement joins TRBV11-2 to TRBJ2-7; no reliable D call. Trimming removed 5 bases from V and 3 bases from J, with 14 bases in between. The CDR3 length is 14 residues. Germline loops: CDR1 SGHAT, CDR2 FQNNGV. CDR3 DNA sequence: TGTGCCAGCAGCCTCCCGTCGGCCGTCTACGAGCAGTACTTC. Protein: CASSLPSAVYEQYF.

At least ten counts were recorded for this clonotype. The chain is built from TRBV20-1 and TRBJ2-3; 11 bases line up with TRBD1. Germline V gene sequence: CDR1 DFQATT, CDR2 SNEGSKA (reference sequence). The V segment lost 2 bases and the J segment 3 bases; nucleotides outside the gene matches: 7. This CDR3 contains 16 residues. The CDR3 region is CSARPSGTGGTDTQYF. CDR3 DNA: TGCAGTGCTAGACCTTCGGGGACAGGGGGAACAGATACGCAGTATTTT.

In this sample, this clonotype turned up a few times. DNA for the CDR3: TGTGCCAGCAGCTTAATACCAGGAACCCGGTTCAGCTCCTACAATGAGCAGTTCTTC. Its translation: CASSLIPGTRFSSYNEQFF. The chain combines TRBV9 with TRBJ2-1; no reliable D call. CDR3 length equals 19 residues. Per germline, CDR1 SGDLS and CDR2 YYNGEE. V dropped 4 bases and J dropped 0 bases, with 23 bases sitting between them.

V usage is TRBV4-2 and J usage is TRBJ2-2; 10 nucleotides line up with TRBD2. The CDR3 runs to 18 residues. Germline V gene lookup returns CDR1 LGHNA and CDR2 YNFKEQ. J gave up 7 bases and V 0 bases, and 11 bases lay outside the gene matches. CDR3 in amino acids: CASSQEGGLAGVVGELFF. The DNA of the CDR3 is TGTGCCAGCAGCCAAGAGGGTGGGCTAGCGGGAGTCGTCGGGGAGCTGTTTTTT.

This clonotype occurred many times. The chain employs TRBV2 and TRBJ2-2; TRBD1 might be the D (5 bases). V dropped 4 bases and J dropped 6 bases, with 12 bases sitting between them. CDR1 is SNHLY and CDR2 is FYNNEI in the germline V gene. The CDR3 totals 14 residues. CDR3 coding DNA: TGTGCCAGCAGTGCGGACACCCTATCCGGGGAGCTGTTTTTT. The encoded protein is CASSADTLSGELFF.

This clonotype was seen many times. The chain joins TRBV20-1 to TRBJ2-1; the match to TRBD2 covers 7 bases. The length of the CDR3 is 12 residues. V lost 6 bases and J lost 9; bases outside the gene matches: 8. Germline CDR1 and CDR2: DFQATT and SNEGSKA (reference sequence). The CDR3 region is CSAGRESGEQFF. DNA for the CDR3: TGCAGTGCGGGGCGGGAGTCGGGTGAGCAGTTCTTC.

In this sample, this clonotype turned up a few times. The chain joins TRBV7-9 to TRBJ2-5; 7 nucleotides match TRBD2. Germline V gives CDR1 SEHNR, CDR2 FQNEAQ (reference sequence). This CDR3 comprises 16 residues. J gave up 3 bases and V 5 bases, and 12 bases lay outside the gene matches. CDR3 amino acids: CASSLLVIGGEETQYF. The CDR3 DNA sequence: TGTGCCAGCAGCCTACTGGTTATTGGGGGGGAAGAGACCCAGTACTTC.

The rearrangement joins TRBV10-2 to TRBJ2-1; D is unclear. The V end lost 8 bases, the J end lost 5 bases, and 13 bases lay between the germline ends. The germline CDR1 and CDR2 sequences are WSHSY and SAAADI. The CDR3 totals 13 residues. In DNA form, the CDR3 reads TGCGCCAGCGCCGAATTTGCGGACAATGAGCAGTTCTTC. It is translated as CASAEFADNEQFF.

In this sample, this clonotype turned up many times. The CDR3 region is CASNPGQGSYEQYF. In nucleotides, the CDR3 is TGTGCCAGTAACCCGGGACAGGGGTCCTACGAGCAGTACTTC. The chain joins TRBV19 to TRBJ2-7, with 10 bases matching TRBD1. CDR1 is LNHDA, CDR2 SQIVND, per germline (reference sequence). Trimming at V came to 7 bases and at J to 1 base, leaving 4 bases not matched to a gene. The CDR3 extends over 14 amino acids.

This clonotype came up many times. This chain joins TRBV15 and TRBJ1-6, with TRBD1 identical over 11 bases. Trimming removed 5 bases from V and 14 bases from J; junction bases left unmatched: 5. This CDR3 has 13 amino acids. The germline CDR1 and CDR2 sequences are LNHNV and YYDKDF (reference sequence). CDR3 residues: CATSGDRGGTLHF. DNA of the CDR3: TGTGCCACCAGCGGGGACAGGGGGGGAACCCTCCACTTT.

Turning to this clonotype: This could be a read error, since a much larger clone is one nucleotide away. The chain recombines TRBV5-1 with TRBJ1-1; D uncertain. This CDR3 is built from 16 residues. Looked up from germline, CDR1 is SGHRS and CDR2 is YFSETQ. CDR3 in DNA: TGTGCCAGCAGCTGGTCGTTCGCAGTAGACGCCACTGAAGCTTTCTTT. This translates into CASSWSFAVDATEAFF.

Ten or more counts support this clonotype. V is TRBV7-8 and J is TRBJ1-1; tentatively, D is TRBD1 (5 bases). The CDR3 loop spans 14 amino acids. In germline, CDR1 is SGHVS, CDR2 FQNEAQ. Deletions cut 5 bases from V and 4 bases from J, with 14 bases between. The CDR3 region is CASSQSGGSTEAFF. In nucleotides, the CDR3 is TGTGCCAGCAGCCAAAGCGGGGGATCCACTGAAGCTTTCTTT.

In this sample, this clonotype turned up many times. The V gene is TRBV28, the J gene TRBJ2-7; D gene uncertain. The germline V gene encodes CDR1 MDHEN and CDR2 SYDVKM. V lost 3 bases to trimming and J lost 4 bases, with 7 bases between them. The CDR3 sequence is 12 residues long. The CDR3 loop is CASSFGWYEQYF. The CDR3 bases are TGTGCCAGCAGTTTTGGGTGGTACGAGCAGTACTTC.

This clonotype was picked up many times. V and J are TRBV18 and TRBJ2-1, with 8 positions matching TRBD2. Trimming at V came to 3 bases and at J to 6 bases, leaving 7 bases not matched to a gene. Germline V gene data show CDR1 as KGHSH and CDR2 as LQKENI. CDR3 size: 15 residues. CDR3 DNA: TGTGCCAGCTCACCCGGAGCTAGCGGGTTCAATGAGCAGTTCTTC. Translation: CASSPGASGFNEQFF.

This clonotype was recorded at least ten times. The V and J genes are TRBV12-3 or TRBV12-4 and TRBJ1-1; D unclear. CDR3 size: 13 residues. V shed 7 bases and J shed 5 bases, with 14 bases lying between them. The CDR3 DNA follows: TGTGCCAGCATGCCGGGCCCACTTACTGAAGCTTTCTTT. It codes for CASMPGPLTEAFF.

This clonotype was counted only a few times. J is TRBJ2-5 and V is TRBV5-1, with 7 positions matching TRBD2. There are 19 residues in the CDR3. CDR1 and CDR2 from the germline V gene are SGHRS and YFSETQ. J gave up 1 base and V 1 base, and 16 bases lay outside the gene matches. The CDR3 is CASSLIPLGAGEPQETQYF. For the CDR3, the DNA is TGCGCCAGCAGCTTGATTCCTCTCGGGGCGGGGGAGCCCCAAGAGACCCAGTACTTC.

This clonotype was observed many times. The chain carries TRBV7-9 and TRBJ2-7, with D tentatively TRBD2 (6 bases). This CDR3 has 14 amino acids. V was trimmed by 4 bases and J by 8 bases, leaving 18 bases between them. CDR1 SEHNR and CDR2 FQNEAQ come from the germline V gene (reference sequence). CDR3 region: CASSSRQEGRQQYF. The DNA for the CDR3 is TGTGCCAGCAGCTCACGCCAGGAAGGGAGGCAGCAGTACTTC.

This clonotype was counted only a few times. This chain connects TRBV18 to TRBJ2-7; TRBD2 matches 12 bases. Trimming removed 6 bases from V and 6 bases from J; junction bases left unmatched: 9. The germline gives CDR1 KGHSH, CDR2 LQKENI. The CDR3 is made up of 15 amino acids. The CDR3 DNA reads TGTGCCAGCTCGCCGACTAGCGGGAGAACGGTCGAGCAGTACTTC. Protein product: CASSPTSGRTVEQYF. The variable domain in full, with the rest retrieved from reference TRBV18 and TRBJ2-7, is NAGVMQNPRHLVRRRGQEARLRCSPMKGHSHVYWYRQLPEEGLKFMVYLQKENIIDESGMPKERFSAEFPKEGPSILRIQQVVRGDSAAYFCASSPTSGRTVEQYFGPGTRLTVT.